The clone carrying this TCR beta chain appeared many times. CDR3 length: 14 amino acids. CDR1 is MDHEN, CDR2 SYDVKM, per germline. J was trimmed by 4 bases and V by 6 bases; bases with no gene match: 8. The data originate from a study of read filtering for tumor transcriptome and immune sequencing. Looking at the study overall: The cohort had around 18 men and roughly 13 women aged roughly 47 to 85, mean roughly 66 years. Whole-transcriptome libraries were prepared after DNase treatment.

This library used around 400 ng RNA and molecular barcoded adaptors spanning alpha/delta and beta/gamma chains. TCRdb passed the reads through MiXCR, listing each CDR3 protein once. Here the sample spans 94,000 or so distinct CDR3 sequences, roughly 12% being singletons. This receptor was taken from a donor at least 40 years old with multiple myeloma. Sequencing was carried out using a population of CD138-negative cells sorted from bone marrow. The gene calls are TRBV28 and TRBJ2-7, with 8 bases aligning to TRBD1. CDR3 DNA sequence: TGTGCCAGCAGCCCCGGACAGGGAGGATACGAGCAGTACTTC. This translates into CASSPGQGGYEQYF.